The source of this TCR beta chain is a study of cytomegalovirus exposure and HLA in healthy donors. For this clone: Antigen specificity is unknown.

The study ran its PCR with 60 Vbeta and 13 Jbeta primers. In the original workflow: An analysis that came later counted 77 million or so unique TCR beta chains, approximately 10 million shared. Profiled with immunoSEQ multiplex PCR; TCRdb holds only in-frame clones, not every one. V, J and clone size are those of that table, while D and trimming were read from the DNA. The profile shows 95,000 to 130,000 clones, around 74% of them singletons. CDR3 length equals 12 residues. Trimming left V 6 bases short and J 6 bases short, with 14 bases between. The V gene's germline CDR1 is SQVTM and CDR2 ANQGSEA. Broader study findings: There were several of the most significant clusters that appeared linked to common viral pathogens in a later analysis. The productive fraction for most TCR beta V segments was about 90% or about 30% in an earlier analysis.

This TCR derives from a woman aged 18-30 years in good health and CMV-seronegative. The chain is built from TRBV29-1 and TRBJ1-1; tentative D call: TRBD1 (6 bases). Sequencing was performed on PBMCs. The CDR3 DNA is TGCAGCGTAGTGACAGGTGGGTCTGAAGCTTTCTTT. It codes for CSVVTGGSEAFF. Full variable domain (outside the CDR3, taken from reference TRBV29-1 and TRBJ1-1): SAVISQKPSRDICQRGTSLTIQCQVDSQVTMMFWYRQQPGQSLTLIATANQGSEATYESGFVIDKFPISRPNLTFSTLTVSNMSPEDSSIYLCSVVTGGSEAFFGQGTRLTVV.